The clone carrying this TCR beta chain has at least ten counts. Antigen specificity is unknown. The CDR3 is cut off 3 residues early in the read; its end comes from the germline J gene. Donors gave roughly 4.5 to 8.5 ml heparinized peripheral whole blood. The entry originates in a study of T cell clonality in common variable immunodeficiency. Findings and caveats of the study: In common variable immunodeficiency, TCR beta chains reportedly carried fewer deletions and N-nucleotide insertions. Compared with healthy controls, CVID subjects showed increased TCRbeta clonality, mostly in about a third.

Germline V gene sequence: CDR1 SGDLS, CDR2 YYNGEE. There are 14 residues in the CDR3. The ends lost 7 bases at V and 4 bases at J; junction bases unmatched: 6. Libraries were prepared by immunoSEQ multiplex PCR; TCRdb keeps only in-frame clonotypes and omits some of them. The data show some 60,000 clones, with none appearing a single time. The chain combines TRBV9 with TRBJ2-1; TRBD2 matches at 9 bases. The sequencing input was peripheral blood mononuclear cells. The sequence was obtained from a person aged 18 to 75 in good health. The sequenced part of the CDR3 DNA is TGTGCCAGCGGTGCGGGAGGGTCATACAATGAG. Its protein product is CASGAGGSYNE. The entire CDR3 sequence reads CASGAGGSYNEQFF.